This T cell receptor beta chain was recovered during a study of graft-versus-host responses after intestinal transplantation. Background on the study: Every recipient had anti-thymocyte globulin induction and roughly three years of tacrolimus plus steroids.

Study conclusions and caveats: Circulating GvH clone levels at their peak were associated with HvG declines (early post-transplant). Recipient marrow showed GvH clones, some seen first in ileum or blood. High graft-versus-host to host-versus-graft clonal ratios were seen in allografts of patients with graft-donor T cell macrochimerism.

Worth noting for this clone: The antigen remains unidentified.

Libraries were prepared by immunoSEQ multiplex PCR; TCRdb keeps only in-frame clonotypes and omits some of them. The profile covers about 70,000 clones, with about 94% appearing a single time and about 0.53% taken by the ten largest. Here the sequenced sample was unstimulated CD8+ T cells sorted from spleen or lymph node cells, taken before intestinal transplant. The receptor was isolated from a human donor who received an intestinal transplant.

Here the CDR3 DNA reads TGTGCCAGCAGTGAACCGGACTTTTACGAGCAGTACTTC. It specifies CASSEPDFYEQYF. This chain joins TRBV25-1 and TRBJ2-7, with D possibly matching TRBD2 (5 bases). This CDR3 contains 13 residues. From germline, CDR1 is MGHDK and CDR2 SYGVNS. The V end lost 2 bases, the J end lost 4 bases, and 9 bases lay between the germline ends.